The rows below give T cell receptor beta chains drawn from one sample of a study of T cells in Graves' hyperthyroidism and ophthalmopathy. Each CDR3 protein is one row after TCRdb ran MiXCR on the multiplex PCR reads. Of 200,000 to 250,000 distinct CDR3 sequences in the sample, 15% to 20% were seen once. Sequenced material: blood. The origin of the receptors is a man in his forties or fifties with Graves' hyperthyroidism. The CDR3 runs from the conserved cysteine through the conserved F or W. A D gene is named only where the DNA matches it firmly. Clone sizes are given selectively: once, few, many, or a class where the clone is expanded.

J gene	D gene	V gene	clone size	CDR3 DNA	CDR3 protein
TRBJ2-1	NA	TRBV2	few	TGTGCCAGCATATCCAACCGGGGCAATGAGCAGTTCTTC	CASISNRGNEQFF
TRBJ2-7	NA	TRBV7-8	many	TGTGCCAGCACCCCCCGATCCCGGGCCTACGAGCAGTACTTC	CASTPRSRAYEQYF
TRBJ1-1	NA	TRBV29-1	few	TGCAGCGTGGGGACGGGGGGGGCTGAAGCTTTCTTT	CSVGTGGAEAFF
TRBJ2-3	TRBD2	TRBV28	NA	TGTGCCAGCATTCCCCTCATCCCCAACGAGGCCACTAGCGTAGGAGGTGGCACAGATACGCAGTATTTT	CASIPLIPNEATSVGGGTDTQYF
TRBJ2-1	TRBD2	TRBV5-1	few	TGCGCCAGCAGTCCGGGGGAGCGGGAGTGGGTTGAGCAGTTCTTC	CASSPGEREWVEQFF
TRBJ1-2	NA	TRBV3-1	NA	TGTGCCAGCAGAGGGACACACTATGGCTACACCTTC	CASRGTHYGYTF
TRBJ2-4	TRBD2	TRBV11-2	many	TGTGCCAGCAGCTTAGATCCGGTAGCGGGAGGACAGAACATTCAGTACTTC	CASSLDPVAGGQNIQYF
TRBJ1-2	NA	TRBV18	many	TGTGCCAGCTCCTCCGAGACCGTCTATGGCTACACCTTC	CASSSETVYGYTF
TRBJ2-1	NA	TRBV5-8	many	TGTGCCAGCAGCTGGGGGCGGAGCTCCTACAATGAGCAGTTCTTC	CASSWGRSSYNEQFF
TRBJ2-2	TRBD2	TRBV7-8	many	TGTGCCAGCAGCTTACCGAGACTAGCGGGAGGCACCGGGGAGCTGTTTTTT	CASSLPRLAGGTGELFF
TRBJ2-7	NA	TRBV12-3/TRBV12-4	many	TGTGCCAGCAGTAACAGTATATCCTACGAGCAGTACTTC	CASSNSISYEQYF
TRBJ2-5	NA	TRBV29-1	few	TGCAGCGTTGGGGGGAGGACGAAGACCCAGTACTTC	CSVGGRTKTQYF
TRBJ2-5	TRBD1	TRBV7-7	few	TGTGCTAGCAGCCCTCGGACAGGGGGACCAGAGACCCAGTACTTC	CASSPRTGGPETQYF
TRBJ1-5	NA	TRBV2	many	TGTGCCAGCAGAGTGGACGGGAATCAGCCCCAGCATTTT	CASRVDGNQPQHF
TRBJ2-1	TRBD2	TRBV7-2	many	TGTGCCAGCAGCCCTACCGGGACTAGCGGATACAATGAGCAGTTCTTC	CASSPTGTSGYNEQFF
TRBJ2-5	NA	TRBV6-4	NA	TGTGCCAGCAGTGACGAGGGATCGCAAGAGACCCAGTACTTC	CASSDEGSQETQYF